This passage covers 26 T cell receptor beta chains from one sample sequenced in a study of shared clonotypes between healthy human individuals. TCRdb's table, derived via immunoSEQ multiplex PCR, lists solely in-frame clones and lacks some. The table includes about a million clones, approximately 68% detected once. Material: memory CD4+ T cells sorted from blood. Described subset: CD45RA-negative fraction. The receptors come from a man between 18 and 35 years old in good health.

This clone was recorded a few times. CDR3: CASSPLPGSGANVLTF. The CDR3 DNA reads as TGTGCCAGCAGCCCACTGCCAGGGTCCGGGGCCAACGTCCTGACTTTC. The chain recombines TRBV7-3 with TRBJ2-6; perhaps TRBD1 as D (5 bases). Germline V gene sequence: CDR1 SGHTA, CDR2 FQGTGA. Trimming removed 5 bases at V and 4 bases at J, with 15 bases between. This CDR3 is 16 amino acids long. The full variable domain, its missing parts supplied by reference TRBV7-3 and TRBJ2-6, is GAGVSQTPSNKVTEKGKYVELRCDPISGHTALYWYRQSLGQGPEFLIYFQGTGAADDSGLPNDRFFAVRPEGSVSTLKIQRTERGDSAVYLCASSPLPGSGANVLTFGAGSRLTVL.

The rearrangement joins TRBV2 to TRBJ2-5, with 7 bases identical to TRBD1. This CDR3 spans 14 amino acids. V was pared by 6 bases and J by 4 bases, with 8 bases of the junction left unmatched. Germline loops: CDR1 SNHLY, CDR2 FYNNEI. The CDR3, as DNA: TGTGCCAGCAGAGCGACAGGGTTCGGAGAGACCCAGTACTTC. It yields the protein CASRATGFGETQYF.

This clone was detected a few times. The chain uses TRBV2 and TRBJ1-2; TRBD1 might be the D (6 bases). The ends were cut back, 6 bases at V and 7 bases at J, with 15 bases in the middle. The CDR3 has 13 residues. CDR1 is SNHLY and CDR2 is FYNNEI in the germline V gene. The CDR3 loop is CASSLQGVGGYTF. The DNA for the CDR3 is TGTGCCAGCAGCCTACAGGGTGTGGGTGGCTACACCTTC.

This clone was seen only once. The rearrangement joins TRBV6-1 to TRBJ2-6; a possible D gene is TRBD2 (6 bases). The CDR3 consists of 15 residues. Germline assignment: CDR1 MNHNS and CDR2 SASEGT. Trimming stripped 5 bases from V and 3 bases from J, with 11 bases between. The CDR3 region has the DNA TGTGCCAGCAGTCCTCAGGGAGGTGGGGCCAACGTCCTGACTTTC. Translation: CASSPQGGGANVLTF.

CDR3 in DNA: TGTGCCAGCAGTGCCTGGGGGGGCCGAAATGAGCAGTTCTTC. Its protein is CASSAWGGRNEQFF. This chain links TRBV2 with TRBJ2-1, with TRBD2 as a possible D gene (7 bases). The CDR3 loop spans 14 amino acids. Trimming took off 4 bases at V and 7 bases at J, with 14 bases between the two ends. Germline CDR1 is SNHLY and CDR2 is FYNNEI.

The rearrangement uses TRBV29-1 and TRBJ2-5, with TRBD2 as a possible D gene (6 bases). V dropped 4 bases and J dropped 5 bases, with 17 bases sitting between them. Germline lookup yields CDR1 SQVTM and CDR2 ANQGSEA. The CDR3 has 14 amino acids. As DNA, the CDR3 is TGCAGCGTTGGTTCACTAGCCACTGGGGAGACCCAGTACTTC. It specifies CSVGSLATGETQYF.

This chain links TRBV2 with TRBJ2-3, with 8 bases matching TRBD2. J lost 6 bases, V lost 6 bases, and 5 bases had no gene match. Germline V lookup: CDR1 SNHLY, CDR2 FYNNEI. There are 13 residues in the CDR3. Here the CDR3 reads CASSPGGVDTQYF. CDR3 bases: TGTGCCAGCAGCCCCGGGGGGGTGGATACGCAGTATTTT. Supplemented by reference TRBV2 and TRBJ2-3, the full variable domain reads EPEVTQTPSHQVTQMGQEVILRCVPISNHLYFYWYRQILGQKVEFLVSFYNNEISEKSEIFDDQFSVERPDGSNFTLKIRSTKLEDSAMYFCASSPGGVDTQYFGPGTRLTVL.

This clone was counted only a few times. The CDR3 loop is CAWSRDRPNTEAFF. CDR3 nucleotide sequence: TGTGCCTGGAGCCGGGACAGGCCGAACACTGAAGCTTTCTTT. The chain is built from TRBV30 and TRBJ1-1, with 8 nucleotides matching TRBD1. V gave up 3 bases and J gave up 1 base; unmatched junction bases: 4. The germline gives CDR1 GTSNPN, CDR2 SVGIG (reference sequence). This CDR3 region has 14 residues.

This clone has at least ten counts. V usage is TRBV2 and J usage is TRBJ1-1; the D gene is possibly TRBD1 (5 bases). This CDR3 is 13 amino acids long. Germline V CDR1 and CDR2: SNHLY, FYNNEI. Trimming shortened V by 6 bases and J by 5 bases, and 13 bases separated the two germline ends. The CDR3 nucleotides are TGTGCCAGCAGCGGTATTGAGGGGACTGAAGCTTTCTTT. It yields the protein CASSGIEGTEAFF. Complete variable domain (other parts from reference TRBV2 and TRBJ1-1): EPEVTQTPSHQVTQMGQEVILRCVPISNHLYFYWYRQILGQKVEFLVSFYNNEISEKSEIFDDQFSVERPDGSNFTLKIRSTKLEDSAMYFCASSGIEGTEAFFGQGTRLTVV.

The chain has TRBV10-3 and TRBJ1-2; D ambiguous. Trimming shortened V by 0 bases and J by 2 bases, and 10 bases separated the two germline ends. CDR1 and CDR2 (germline): ENHRY, SYGVKD. The CDR3 is 15 residues long. The DNA of the CDR3 is TGTGCCATCAGTGAGTCAGCGGGGTCGAACTATGGCTACACCTTC. It encodes CAISESAGSNYGYTF.

This clone was detected once. The chain employs TRBV19 and TRBJ1-2; 8 bases are a match to TRBD1. Germline V gene data show CDR1 as LNHDA and CDR2 as SQIVND (reference sequence). V lost 5 bases to trimming and J lost 4 bases; unmatched junction nucleotides: 15. The CDR3 runs to 17 residues. The CDR3 nucleotides are TGTGCCAGTAGTCCTATAGTGGGACAGGCGGCCACCTATGGCTACACCTTC. This codes for CASSPIVGQAATYGYTF.

CDR3 amino acids: CASSHRWAETQYF. CDR3 sequence (DNA): TGTGCCAGCAGCCATCGTTGGGCGGAGACCCAGTACTTC. V is TRBV7-8 and J is TRBJ2-5; D uncertain. CDR3 length: 13 residues. Between the trimmed V and J ends, which lost 5 bases and 5 bases, there was a span of 12 bases. Germline CDR1 reads SGHVS; CDR2 reads FQNEAQ.

V and J are TRBV11-2 and TRBJ2-7, with 7 bases identical to TRBD1. This CDR3 is 15 amino acids long. Germline CDR1 is SGHAT and CDR2 is FQNNGV. After removal of 5 bases from V and 0 bases from J, the junction contained 7 bases not matched to a gene. CDR3 protein: CASSRNRDSSYEQYF. Here the CDR3 DNA reads TGTGCCAGCAGCCGCAATAGGGACAGCTCCTACGAGCAGTACTTC.

The sample holds one count of this clone. The chain combines TRBV30 with TRBJ1-2; D gene unclear. The germline V gene encodes CDR1 GTSNPN and CDR2 SVGIG (reference sequence). The V end lost 3 bases, the J end lost 4 bases, and 9 bases lay between the germline ends. There are 12 residues in the CDR3. CDR3 in amino acids: CAWRAPGYGYTF. The CDR3 DNA is TGTGCCTGGAGGGCGCCCGGCTATGGCTACACCTTC.

The chain combines TRBV7-8 with TRBJ2-7; 12 nucleotides agree with TRBD1. Germline lookup yields CDR1 SGHVS and CDR2 FQNEAQ. The V segment lost 3 bases and the J segment 5 bases; nucleotides outside the gene matches: 8. The CDR3 has 16 residues. This CDR3 is CASSLSGTGGWNEQYF. CDR3 coding DNA: TGTGCCAGCAGCTTGAGCGGGACAGGGGGCTGGAACGAGCAGTACTTC.

The chain couples TRBV5-4 to TRBJ2-7; the D is unclear. V was pared by 5 bases and J by 0 bases, with 12 bases between. Per germline, CDR1 SGHNT and CDR2 YYREEE (reference sequence). This CDR3 is 14 amino acids long. Here the CDR3 DNA reads TGTGCCAGCAGGTTTGACTTAACCTCCTACGAGCAGTACTTC. Protein: CASRFDLTSYEQYF. The variable domain in full, with the rest retrieved from reference TRBV5-4 and TRBJ2-7, is ETGVTQSPTHLIKTRGQQVTLRCSSQSGHNTVSWYQQALGQGPQFIFQYYREEENGRGNFPPRFSGLQFPNYSSELNVNALELDDSALYLCASRFDLTSYEQYFGPGTRLTVT.

This sequence joins TRBV7-2 and TRBJ2-3; TRBD2 aligns across 7 bases. CDR3 size: 18 residues. CDR1 and CDR2 from the germline V gene are SGHTA and FQGNSA. After removal of 5 bases from V and 1 base from J, the junction contained 15 bases not matched to a gene. CDR3 nucleotide sequence: TGTGCCAGCAGCGCACCACCTGGGGGGGTTGCGGGCACAGATACGCAGTATTTT. Translation gives CASSAPPGGVAGTDTQYF.

This clone was counted a few times. The CDR3 spells CASSRDEISGNTIYF. CDR3 nucleotides: TGTGCCAGCAGCCGAGATGAGATCTCTGGAAACACCATATATTTT. The V and J genes are TRBV7-2 and TRBJ1-3; D gene uncertain. Trimming took 5 bases from V and 0 from J, leaving 11 bases between them. Germline V lookup: CDR1 SGHTA, CDR2 FQGNSA. This CDR3 comprises 15 residues.

The gene calls are TRBV30 and TRBJ1-2; tentative D call: TRBD1 (5 bases). The CDR3 runs 13 residues. V lost 5 bases and J lost 6, with 16 bases in between. Germline CDR1 and CDR2: GTSNPN and SVGIG (reference sequence). The CDR3 sequence is CAWSGPRVDGYTF. In DNA form, the CDR3 reads TGTGCCTGGTCCGGCCCCAGGGTCGATGGCTACACCTTC.

In nucleotides, the CDR3 is TGTGCCAGCACCCAGGGGTGGGCCCGGGAGACCCAGTACTTC. It translates to CASTQGWARETQYF. The chain joins TRBV6-1 to TRBJ2-5; D is possibly TRBD1 (6 bases). Germline CDR1 reads MNHNS; CDR2 reads SASEGT. The V end lost 7 bases, the J end lost 5 bases, and 17 bases lay between the germline ends. The CDR3 spans 14 residues.

The chain has TRBV6-4 and TRBJ2-3; unclear D gene. The CDR3 has 13 residues. Trimming took 4 bases from V and 2 from J, leaving 7 bases between them. CDR1 and CDR2 (germline): MRHNA, SNTAGT. CDR3 bases: TGTGCCAGCAGTGCGCAGATCACAGATACGCAGTATTTT. Translated: CASSAQITDTQYF.

The chain uses TRBV30 and TRBJ2-6; the D gene is possibly TRBD1 (5 bases). V was shortened by 0 bases and J by 2 bases, with 11 bases between the two germline ends. CDR1 and CDR2 from the germline V gene are GTSNPN and SVGIG (reference sequence). The CDR3 is 16 residues long. CDR3: CAWSVGADPGANVLTF. The DNA of the CDR3 is TGTGCCTGGAGTGTAGGGGCAGACCCTGGGGCCAACGTCCTGACTTTC.

This chain links TRBV7-3 with TRBJ2-2; D is uncertain. The CDR3 is 18 residues long. Deletions cut 5 bases from V and 0 bases from J, with 19 bases between. Germline V gene lookup returns CDR1 SGHTA and CDR2 FQGTGA. CDR3 sequence reads: CASSTPKDGTPNTGELFF. The CDR3 region has the DNA TGTGCCAGCAGCACACCGAAGGACGGAACGCCGAACACCGGGGAGCTGTTTTTT.

This chain links TRBV5-4 with TRBJ1-1; 8 bases match TRBD1. This CDR3 has 15 residues. With V trimmed by 1 base and J by 4 bases, 6 bases remained unmatched. Germline V CDR1 and CDR2: SGHNT, YYREEE (reference sequence). The CDR3 coding sequence is TGTGCCAGCAGCTTGCCCCAGGGGGCGGGCACTGAAGCTTTCTTT. Its protein product is CASSLPQGAGTEAFF.

This rearrangement joins TRBV5-6 to TRBJ2-5, with D perhaps matching TRBD1 or TRBD2 (5 bases each). V was pared by 2 bases and J by 1 base, with 9 bases between. Germline V gene data show CDR1 as SGHDT and CDR2 as YYEEEE. The CDR3 loop spans 14 amino acids. CDR3 DNA: TGTGCCAGCAGCTTCCGGGACGGCCAAGAGACCCAGTACTTC. It specifies CASSFRDGQETQYF.

As for this clone: The sample holds other DNA sequences that translate to the same CDR3. The chain joins TRBV28 to TRBJ1-2; D perhaps matches TRBD1 (5 bases). This CDR3 region has 13 residues. Germline assignment: CDR1 MDHEN and CDR2 SYDVKM. Trimming removed 6 bases from V and 6 bases from J, with 14 bases in between. Here the CDR3 reads CASRSTGRDGYTF. The DNA for the CDR3 is TGTGCCAGCAGGTCGACGGGGCGGGATGGCTACACCTTC.